This T cell receptor (beta chain) was found in a study of siplizumab effects on memory and regulatory T cells. Study results and caveats: Poor capture below about 10^-5 frequency left most alloreactive clones unmapped to unstimulated subsets. It was never confirmed that proliferating Tregs from siplizumab cultures were suppressive. Major contributors to the alloresponse seemed to be naive T cells, which also appeared more diverse than memory cells.

This table comes from immunoSEQ multiplex PCR, and its TCRdb copy is limited to in-frame clones, with some not included. The repertoire consists of some 87,000 clones, with about 90% occurring once and the leading ten covering over 12%. On this clone itself: Its antigen remains unidentified.

Germline V gene lookup returns CDR1 SGDLS and CDR2 YYNGEE. V lost 4 bases to trimming and J lost 12 bases; unmatched junction nucleotides: 9. The CDR3 spans 13 residues. The chain uses TRBV9 and TRBJ2-7, with 11 nucleotides matching TRBD2. The sequenced material came from CD4+ T cells sorted from blood. This TCR derives from a human donor in good health. CDR3 amino acids: CASSLIAGGPRYF. The CDR3 region has the DNA TGTGCCAGCAGCCTGATAGCGGGAGGGCCCCGGTACTTC.